This T cell receptor (beta chain) emerged from a study of blood T cell repertoires in COVID-19. Study-wide context: Both acute and convalescent COVID-19 samples were obtained from the United States, Italy and Spain.

In the source study's methods: Reference gene primer amplification in the assay estimated nucleated cell counts. Clones were sequenced by immunoSEQ multiplex PCR, and TCRdb holds only the in-frame ones, with some missing. V, J and clone size reflect that table, while D and trimming were determined from the DNA. The sample lists about 260,000 clones, about 87% occurring once. Per the germline V gene, CDR1 is SGHRS and CDR2 is YFSETQ. This CDR3 region has 15 residues. V was clipped by 2 bases and J by 4 bases, with 15 bases between them. The chain carries TRBV5-1 and TRBJ1-2; possibly TRBD1 for D (6 bases). Sample: peripheral blood. This TCR was recovered from a middle-aged woman with acute or convalescent COVID-19. CDR3 in amino acids: CASSFNLQGSYGYTF. In nucleotides, the CDR3 is TGCGCCAGCAGCTTTAACTTACAGGGATCCTATGGCTACACCTTC.